These 32 T cell receptor beta chains came from one sample sequenced in a study of neoadjuvant anti-PD-1 for oral cavity cancer. Repertoires were generated with immunoSEQ multiplex PCR, while TCRdb's copy carries only in-frame clones and drops some. The sample lists about 15,000 clones, about 64% occurring once. This specimen consisted of PBMCs, obtained before nivolumab (anti-PD-1) treatment. Source of these receptors: a person aged 35 to 85 with oral cavity squamous cell carcinoma.

The V gene is TRBV4-1, the J gene TRBJ2-2, with 7 nucleotides matching TRBD2. This CDR3 comprises 17 residues. V was clipped by 0 bases and J by 0 bases; unmatched bases: 4. Germline CDR1 and CDR2: MGHRA and YSYEKL. CDR3 in amino acids: CASSQDSAGANTGELFF. Written as DNA, the CDR3 is TGCGCCAGCAGCCAAGATTCGGCGGGAGCGAACACCGGGGAGCTGTTTTTT.

This chain links TRBV9 with TRBJ1-2; D is ambiguous. The CDR3 contains 14 residues. The germline CDR1 and CDR2 sequences are SGDLS and YYNGEE. Trimming stripped 3 bases from V and 0 bases from J, with 9 bases between. This CDR3 is CASSEGRANYGYTF. The CDR3 DNA sequence: TGTGCCAGCAGCGAAGGGAGAGCTAACTATGGCTACACCTTC.

This chain's CDR3 is CASSPIGTTANQPQHF. The CDR3 nucleotides are TGTGCCAGCAGTCCAATCGGGACAACCGCTAATCAGCCCCAGCATTTT. V gene TRBV28 combines with J gene TRBJ1-5, with D possibly TRBD1 on 6 matching bases. V lost 5 bases and J 4 bases, leaving 18 bases between the germline ends. Germline values: CDR1 MDHEN, CDR2 SYDVKM. The CDR3 sequence is 16 residues long.

The chain couples TRBV2 to TRBJ1-3; a weak D match, TRBD1 (5 bases). CDR1 SNHLY and CDR2 FYNNEI come from the germline V gene. V was cut by 2 bases and J by 4 bases, with 12 bases left in between. The CDR3 length is 15 residues. CDR3 nucleotides: TGTGCCAGCAGTGAATCAGAGGGACCCGGAAACACCATATATTTT. It is translated as CASSESEGPGNTIYF.

The CDR3, as DNA: TGCGCCAGCAGCCACGGCGGCGGGGGGGTGGATACGCAGTATTTT. As protein: CASSHGGGGVDTQYF. The rearrangement links TRBV4-1 to TRBJ2-3; TRBD2 matches 9 bases. CDR1 and CDR2 (germline): MGHRA, YSYEKL. The CDR3 contains 15 residues. V lost 3 bases and J lost 6; bases outside the gene matches: 7.

The chain employs TRBV6-5 and TRBJ2-7; maybe TRBD1 (5 bases). With 7 bases removed from V and 2 bases from J, the gap between germline ends came to 18 bases. The CDR3 consists of 15 residues. CDR1 and CDR2 (germline): MNHEY, SVGAGI. The CDR3, as DNA: TGTGCCAGCACCTCTCCAGGGCAGGGTCCCTACGAGCAGTACTTC. Amino acid sequence: CASTSPGQGPYEQYF.

This clone appeared a single time. J is TRBJ1-1 and V is TRBV29-1; D unresolved. The length of the CDR3 is 11 residues. Trimming shortened V by 6 bases and J by 3 bases, and 8 bases separated the two germline ends. Germline V gives CDR1 SQVTM, CDR2 ANQGSEA. As DNA, the CDR3 is TGCAGCGTGTCTCAGCACACTGAAGCTTTCTTT. Its protein product is CSVSQHTEAFF.

The sample holds a few counts of this clone. The chain employs TRBV7-9 and TRBJ1-3; D may be TRBD1 (6 bases). Germline V CDR1 and CDR2: SEHNR, FQNEAQ (reference sequence). This CDR3 has 16 residues. The V end was cut by 5 bases, the J end by 3 bases, with 17 bases between. Written as DNA, the CDR3 is TGTGCCAGCAGCCCCTTGTTTAAGGGGGGTGGAAACACCATATATTTT. Translated, it gives CASSPLFKGGGNTIYF.

The CDR3 bases are TGTGCCAGCCGGAAAGGGAGAAACTATGGCTACACCTTC. Translation gives CASRKGRNYGYTF. The chain couples TRBV6-6 to TRBJ1-2; D not certain. The length of the CDR3 is 13 residues. Germline CDR1 MNHNY, CDR2 SVGAGI (reference sequence). Trimming took 8 bases from V and 2 from J, leaving 12 bases between them.

This clone turned up a few times. The chain links TRBV9 to TRBJ1-1; a weak D match, TRBD1 (5 bases). The CDR3 spans 15 residues. V was trimmed by 3 bases and J by 7 bases, leaving 19 bases between them. The V gene's germline CDR1 is SGDLS and CDR2 YYNGEE. The CDR3, as DNA: TGTGCCAGCAGCGAGGTGCTGGGGCCGCTCAGTGAAGCTTTCTTT. Its translation is CASSEVLGPLSEAFF. Looking up the rest from reference TRBV9 and TRBJ1-1 gives the full variable domain: DSGVTQTPKHLITATGQRVTLRCSPRSGDLSVYWYQQSLDQGLQFLIQYYNGEERAKGNILERFSAQQFPDLHSELNLSSLELGDSALYFCASSEVLGPLSEAFFGQGTRLTVV.

V gene TRBV5-1 combines with J gene TRBJ2-1; 10 positions agree with TRBD2. This CDR3 comprises 16 residues. From germline, CDR1 is SGHRS and CDR2 YFSETQ. Trimming cost V 3 bases and J 9 bases; bases outside gene matches: 12. The chain's CDR3 is CASSSTGTSGIGEQFF. CDR3 coding DNA: TGCGCCAGCAGCTCAACCGGAACTAGCGGGATCGGTGAGCAGTTCTTC.

The V gene is TRBV27, the J gene TRBJ1-1; D is uncertain. The CDR3 sequence is 13 residues long. Germline assignment: CDR1 MNHEY and CDR2 SMNVEV (reference sequence). Trimming removed 4 bases from V and 2 bases from J, with 8 bases in between. CDR3 sequence: CASSSFYNTEAFF. The CDR3 DNA reads TGTGCCAGCAGTTCCTTTTATAACACTGAAGCTTTCTTT.

The rearrangement uses TRBV19 and TRBJ1-1, with 10 bases fitting TRBD1. This CDR3 spans 18 amino acids. Losses at the gene ends were 3 bases for V and 1 base for J; bases not matched to a gene: 11. Germline V lookup: CDR1 LNHDA, CDR2 SQIVND (reference sequence). CDR3 DNA: TGTGCCAGTAGTATTGGAAGGGACAGGGGTCTACCGAACACTGAAGCTTTCTTT. Translation gives CASSIGRDRGLPNTEAFF.

The gene calls are TRBV19 and TRBJ1-1, with D possibly TRBD1 on 5 matching bases. This CDR3 has 14 residues. V was clipped by 2 bases and J by 4 bases, with 11 bases between them. Germline CDR1 and CDR2: LNHDA and SQIVND (reference sequence). The chain's CDR3 is CASSIFRDPTEAFF. The DNA for the CDR3 is TGTGCCAGTAGTATATTTCGGGACCCCACTGAAGCTTTCTTT.

This sequence joins TRBV10-1 and TRBJ2-7, with D uncertain. V lost 1 base and J lost 1, with 8 bases in between. The CDR3 extends over 14 amino acids. Per germline, CDR1 WNHNN and CDR2 SYGVQD (reference sequence). The CDR3 reads CASSEYLSSYEQYF. In DNA, the CDR3 is TGCGCCAGCAGTGAGTATTTGTCTTCCTACGAGCAGTACTTC.

CDR3 coding DNA: TGTGCCAGCAGTTACTGGGGGAACACTGAAGCTTTCTTT. It specifies CASSYWGNTEAFF. The chain carries TRBV6-6 and TRBJ1-1; D gene ambiguous. V dropped 1 base and J dropped 1 base, with 4 bases sitting between them. Looked up from germline, CDR1 is MNHNY and CDR2 is SVGAGI (reference sequence). CDR3 length equals 13 residues.

This rearrangement joins TRBV28 to TRBJ2-7; D is possibly TRBD1 or TRBD2 (5 bases each). V shed 5 bases and J shed 0 bases, with 14 bases lying between them. CDR1 is MDHEN and CDR2 is SYDVKM in the germline V gene. The CDR3 extends over 15 amino acids. The CDR3 protein is CASSPRGASSYEQYF. DNA for the CDR3: TGTGCCAGCAGTCCTCGGGGCGCCTCCTCCTACGAGCAGTACTTC.

The chain recombines TRBV27 with TRBJ1-1, with a weak D call TRBD1 (5 bases). From germline, CDR1 is MNHEY and CDR2 SMNVEV (reference sequence). This CDR3 is built from 15 residues. Trimming took 4 bases from V and 0 from J, leaving 12 bases between them. This CDR3 reads CASSYKDTLNTEAFF. For the CDR3, the DNA is TGTGCCAGCAGTTATAAGGACACCTTGAACACTGAAGCTTTCTTT.

This clone came up once. The chain carries TRBV7-3 and TRBJ1-6, with D possibly being TRBD1 (6 bases). The CDR3 extends over 15 amino acids. CDR1 is SGHTA and CDR2 is FQGTGA in the germline V gene. Deletions cut 2 bases from V and 7 bases from J, with 12 bases between. CDR3 loop: CASSLGGAQNSPLHF. CDR3 DNA sequence: TGTGCCAGCAGCTTAGGGGGGGCACAAAATTCACCCCTCCACTTT.

This clone was recorded a few times. The chain combines TRBV7-9 with TRBJ1-2; the D gene is possibly TRBD1 (6 bases). Germline V gene lookup returns CDR1 SEHNR and CDR2 FQNEAQ (reference sequence). The V and J ends lost 5 bases and 5 bases respectively, with 9 bases between them. The CDR3 length is 12 residues. The chain's CDR3 is CASSEDSYGYTF. The CDR3 nucleotides read TGTGCCAGCAGCGAGGACAGTTATGGCTACACCTTC.

This clone was seen once. V gene TRBV5-1 combines with J gene TRBJ2-1; no clear D. This CDR3 has 16 amino acids. Germline V CDR1 and CDR2: SGHRS, YFSETQ. V was pared by 0 bases and J by 1 base, with 11 bases between. The CDR3 reads CASSLATKKSYNEQFF. The DNA for the CDR3 is TGCGCCAGCAGCTTGGCTACAAAGAAGTCCTACAATGAGCAGTTCTTC.

The V call is TRBV6-1, the J call TRBJ2-7, with 9 nucleotides matching TRBD1. There are 14 residues in the CDR3. The ends lost 6 bases at V and 5 bases at J; junction bases unmatched: 8. Looked up from germline, CDR1 is MNHNS and CDR2 is SASEGT. The CDR3 loop reads CASSPGTGFDEQYF. The DNA of the CDR3 is TGTGCCAGCAGCCCCGGGACAGGGTTCGACGAGCAGTACTTC.

This chain connects TRBV19 to TRBJ2-7, with D perhaps TRBD1 (6 bases). Germline CDR1 reads LNHDA; CDR2 reads SQIVND (reference sequence). V lost 4 bases to trimming and J lost 9 bases, with 16 bases between them. This CDR3 has 13 residues. CDR3 loop: CASSSPPRGSQYF. The CDR3 DNA reads TGTGCCAGTAGTAGTCCCCCCAGGGGATCGCAGTACTTC.

The chain employs TRBV6-5 and TRBJ2-7; the D is unclear. Germline loops: CDR1 MNHEY, CDR2 SVGAGI. V was trimmed by 6 bases and J by 7 bases, leaving 16 bases between them. The CDR3 extends over 13 amino acids. The CDR3 loop is CASSARSVGEQYF. CDR3 nucleotide sequence: TGTGCCAGCAGCGCGCGCAGCGTCGGGGAGCAGTACTTC.

This clone appeared a single time. The chain is built from TRBV6-5 and TRBJ2-1; TRBD2 matches 7 bases. The CDR3 has 14 residues. V shed 5 bases, J shed 5 bases, and the junction held 6 bases outside the gene matches. In germline, CDR1 is MNHEY, CDR2 SVGAGI. CDR3 protein: CASSRRLADNEQFF. CDR3 DNA sequence: TGTGCCAGCAGTCGCAGACTAGCAGACAATGAGCAGTTCTTC.

Turning to this clone: Compared with germline, one end of the junction differs, possibly owing to a read error. In the same sample, other DNA sequences code for this CDR3. The chain employs TRBV10-1 and TRBJ2-3, with D perhaps matching TRBD2 (5 bases). The CDR3 totals 16 residues. Germline CDR1 is WNHNN and CDR2 is SYGVQD (reference sequence). The DNA of the CDR3 is TGCGCCAGCAGTGACTGGAGCGGCCCCTACACAGATACACAGTATTTT. Translating it yields CASSDWSGPYTDTQYF.

This sequence joins TRBV6-5 and TRBJ2-4, with a weak D call TRBD1 (6 bases). There are 16 residues in the CDR3. Per germline, CDR1 MNHEY and CDR2 SVGAGI. V lost 0 bases and J lost 8, with 17 bases in between. CDR3 nucleotides: TGTGCCAGCAGTTACTCCGCAGGGGTGGGGAGTGACATTCAGTACTTC. Translation gives CASSYSAGVGSDIQYF.

V is TRBV27 and J is TRBJ2-7; D uncertain. The germline V gene encodes CDR1 MNHEY and CDR2 SMNVEV (reference sequence). V lost 7 bases to trimming and J lost 2 bases, with 15 bases between them. This CDR3 comprises 14 residues. The CDR3 is CASTPRALAYEQYF. In nucleotides, the CDR3 is TGTGCCAGCACCCCCCGGGCGCTGGCCTACGAGCAGTACTTC.

The J gene is TRBJ1-4, the V gene TRBV7-8, with 9 bases identical to TRBD1. The V and J ends lost 2 bases and 8 bases, in that order; junction bases with no gene match: 6. This CDR3 comprises 15 residues. CDR1 SGHVS and CDR2 FQNEAQ come from the germline V gene. CDR3 DNA: TGTGCCAGCAGCTTACCGGGACAGGGTATGGAAAAACTGTTTTTT. Its protein is CASSLPGQGMEKLFF.

This clone was found a few times. The chain links TRBV7-3 to TRBJ2-2; D is unresolved. Germline lookup yields CDR1 SGHTA and CDR2 FQGTGA. With 5 bases removed from V and 6 bases from J, the gap between germline ends came to 7 bases. The CDR3 is made up of 12 amino acids. CDR3 in amino acids: CASSPGPGELFF. Written as DNA, the CDR3 is TGTGCCAGCAGCCCGGGCCCCGGGGAGCTGTTTTTT.

The chain joins TRBV15 to TRBJ1-1; TRBD1 agrees at 7 bases. The V and J ends lost 0 bases and 0 bases, in that order; junction bases with no gene match: 10. The germline gives CDR1 LNHNV, CDR2 YYDKDF (reference sequence). The CDR3 is made up of 18 amino acids. The CDR3 region has the DNA TGTGCCACCAGCAGAGATCAGGGGGGCAGTTCGATGAACACTGAAGCTTTCTTT. It codes for CATSRDQGGSSMNTEAFF.

The gene calls are TRBV10-3 and TRBJ1-2; TRBD1 matches 8 bases. J was trimmed by 6 bases and V by 8 bases; bases with no gene match: 11. Germline V CDR1 and CDR2: ENHRY, SYGVKD. The CDR3 is 14 residues long. CDR3 region: CAILRQGRVHGYTF. The DNA of the CDR3 is TGTGCCATCCTCCGACAGGGGAGAGTCCATGGCTACACCTTC.